The rows below give T cell receptor beta chains drawn from one sample of a study of PD-1 blockade in classical Hodgkin lymphoma. Sequencing was performed with immunoSEQ multiplex PCR; in TCRdb, only in-frame clones are kept and a portion is missing. Among more than 30,000 clones listed, 88% were seen once. The specimen was CD4+ T cells from blood. These receptors originate from a human donor with classical Hodgkin lymphoma. Both conserved end residues are part of each CDR3. The order of the fields is CDR3 length, clone size, D gene, J gene, V gene, CDR3 protein, CDR3 DNA. A D gene is named only where the DNA matches it firmly. Expanded clones get a size class; other rows say once, few or many, or leave the size out.

CDR3 length: 15
clone size: NA
D gene: TRBD1
J gene: TRBJ2-1
V gene: TRBV18
CDR3 protein: CASSPGQLLNNEQFF
CDR3 DNA: TGTGCCAGCTCACCGGGACAGCTACTAAACAATGAGCAGTTCTTC

CDR3 length: 15
clone size: NA
D gene: NA
J gene: TRBJ1-1
V gene: TRBV4-2
CDR3 protein: CASSQEAGRLPEAFF
CDR3 DNA: TGTGCCAGCAGCCAAGAGGCAGGGCGGTTGCCGGAAGCTTTCTTT

CDR3 length: 17
clone size: once
D gene: TRBD1
J gene: TRBJ1-5
V gene: TRBV4-1
CDR3 protein: CASSQADRGRSDQPQHF
CDR3 DNA: TGCGCCAGCAGCCAAGCCGACAGGGGTCGGAGTGATCAGCCCCAGCATTTT

CDR3 length: 17
clone size: once
D gene: TRBD1
J gene: TRBJ1-2
V gene: TRBV19
CDR3 protein: CASSIMTGIPLTYGYTF
CDR3 DNA: TGTGCCAGTAGTATCATGACAGGGATTCCCTTAACCTATGGCTACACCTTC

CDR3 length: 17
clone size: NA
D gene: TRBD2
J gene: TRBJ2-1
V gene: TRBV7-9
CDR3 protein: CASSLRGGEAPSNEQFF
CDR3 DNA: TGTGCCAGCAGCCTCCGGGGGGGGGAGGCCCCCTCCAATGAGCAGTTCTTC

CDR3 length: 15
clone size: NA
D gene: NA
J gene: TRBJ2-2
V gene: TRBV27
CDR3 protein: CASSPMATPTGELFF
CDR3 DNA: TGTGCCAGCAGTCCGATGGCTACTCCCACCGGGGAGCTGTTTTTT

CDR3 length: 13
clone size: NA
D gene: NA
J gene: TRBJ1-2
V gene: TRBV9
CDR3 protein: CASSVGLDMGYTF
CDR3 DNA: TGTGCCAGCAGCGTCGGACTGGATATGGGCTACACCTTC

CDR3 length: 13
clone size: NA
D gene: NA
J gene: TRBJ1-1
V gene: TRBV6-1
CDR3 protein: CATAEGLNTEAFF
CDR3 DNA: TGTGCCACCGCGGAGGGGTTGAACACTGAAGCTTTCTTT

CDR3 length: 16
clone size: NA
D gene: NA
J gene: TRBJ1-5
V gene: TRBV6-1
CDR3 protein: CASSEVPGGGNQPQHF
CDR3 DNA: TGTGCCAGCAGTGAAGTCCCCGGCGGGGGCAATCAGCCCCAGCATTTT

CDR3 length: 15
clone size: NA
D gene: TRBD2
J gene: TRBJ2-3
V gene: TRBV11-3
CDR3 protein: CASSPREGLTDTQYF
CDR3 DNA: TGTGCCAGCAGCCCTCGGGAGGGCCTAACAGATACGCAGTATTTT

CDR3 length: 13
clone size: NA
D gene: NA
J gene: TRBJ1-5
V gene: TRBV29-1
CDR3 protein: CSVGGNSNQPQHF
CDR3 DNA: TGCAGCGTTGGCGGAAATAGCAATCAGCCCCAGCATTTT

CDR3 length: 15
clone size: NA
D gene: NA
J gene: TRBJ1-1
V gene: TRBV4-2
CDR3 protein: CASSQEVQGRGEAFF
CDR3 DNA: TGTGCCAGCAGCCAAGAGGTACAGGGAAGGGGTGAAGCTTTCTTT

CDR3 length: 13
clone size: few
D gene: NA
J gene: TRBJ1-5
V gene: TRBV6-1
CDR3 protein: CASRSTNNQPQHF
CDR3 DNA: TGTGCCAGTCGAAGCACCAATAATCAGCCCCAGCATTTT

CDR3 length: 14
clone size: NA
D gene: TRBD2
J gene: TRBJ2-1
V gene: TRBV28
CDR3 protein: CASSGGGARNEQFF
CDR3 DNA: TGTGCCAGCAGTGGGGGGGGAGCCCGCAATGAGCAGTTCTTC

CDR3 length: 16
clone size: NA
D gene: NA
J gene: TRBJ1-4
V gene: TRBV9
CDR3 protein: CASSPRYGKTNEKLFF
CDR3 DNA: TGTGCCAGCAGCCCAAGGTACGGGAAGACTAATGAAAAACTGTTTTTT

CDR3 length: 12
clone size: NA
D gene: NA
J gene: TRBJ2-3
V gene: TRBV11-2
CDR3 protein: CASRGAADTQYF
CDR3 DNA: TGTGCCAGCAGGGGAGCGGCAGATACGCAGTATTTT

CDR3 length: 11
clone size: NA
D gene: NA
J gene: TRBJ2-7
V gene: TRBV7-8
CDR3 protein: CASSRTYEQYF
CDR3 DNA: TGTGCCAGCTCTCGGACCTACGAGCAGTACTTC

CDR3 length: 15
clone size: NA
D gene: NA
J gene: TRBJ1-3
V gene: TRBV4-1
CDR3 protein: CASSQDWGAGNTIYF
CDR3 DNA: TGCGCCAGCAGCCAAGATTGGGGGGCTGGAAACACCATATATTTT

CDR3 length: 14
clone size: NA
D gene: TRBD1
J gene: TRBJ2-1
V gene: TRBV5-1
CDR3 protein: CASSLDRVGNEQFF
CDR3 DNA: TGCGCCAGCAGCCTTGACAGGGTTGGTAATGAGCAGTTCTTC

CDR3 length: 14
clone size: NA
D gene: NA
J gene: TRBJ1-1
V gene: TRBV6-5
CDR3 protein: CASSYTEGQGEAFF
CDR3 DNA: TGTGCCAGCAGTTACACTGAGGGGCAGGGTGAGGCTTTCTTT

CDR3 length: 17
clone size: NA
D gene: NA
J gene: TRBJ2-6
V gene: TRBV29-1
CDR3 protein: CSVEGGRDHSGANVLTF
CDR3 DNA: TGCAGCGTTGAAGGGGGCAGGGACCACTCTGGGGCCAACGTCCTGACTTTC

CDR3 length: 15
clone size: once
D gene: TRBD2
J gene: TRBJ2-1
V gene: TRBV5-1
CDR3 protein: CASSQSGNSYNEQFF
CDR3 DNA: TGCGCCAGCAGCCAGAGCGGGAACTCCTACAATGAGCAGTTCTTC

CDR3 length: 13
clone size: NA
D gene: TRBD1
J gene: TRBJ1-1
V gene: TRBV30
CDR3 protein: CAWSVNRGTEAFF
CDR3 DNA: TGTGCCTGGAGTGTTAACAGGGGCACTGAAGCTTTCTTT

CDR3 length: 15
clone size: NA
D gene: TRBD1
J gene: TRBJ1-3
V gene: TRBV9
CDR3 protein: CASRPGGSAGNTIYF
CDR3 DNA: TGTGCCAGCCGCCCAGGGGGGAGCGCTGGAAACACCATATATTTT

CDR3 length: 15
clone size: NA
D gene: TRBD1
J gene: TRBJ2-5
V gene: TRBV5-1
CDR3 protein: CASRGGQGARETQYF
CDR3 DNA: TGCGCCAGCAGAGGGGGACAGGGGGCTAGAGAGACCCAGTACTTC

CDR3 length: 14
clone size: NA
D gene: NA
J gene: TRBJ2-1
V gene: TRBV28
CDR3 protein: CASTQSGEDNEQFF
CDR3 DNA: TGTGCCAGCACTCAAAGCGGAGAAGACAATGAGCAGTTCTTC

CDR3 length: 15
clone size: NA
D gene: NA
J gene: TRBJ2-7
V gene: TRBV19
CDR3 protein: CASSIPLAARGEQYF
CDR3 DNA: TGTGCCAGTAGTATACCCCTGGCAGCGAGGGGCGAGCAGTACTTC

CDR3 length: 14
clone size: NA
D gene: NA
J gene: TRBJ1-3
V gene: TRBV18
CDR3 protein: CASSPDVSGNTIYF
CDR3 DNA: TGTGCCAGCTCACCGGACGTCTCTGGAAACACCATATATTTT

CDR3 length: 16
clone size: NA
D gene: TRBD2
J gene: TRBJ2-2
V gene: TRBV9
CDR3 protein: CASSAILAGVTGELFF
CDR3 DNA: TGTGCCAGCAGCGCGATCCTAGCGGGAGTTACCGGGGAGCTGTTTTTT

CDR3 length: 12
clone size: NA
D gene: TRBD1
J gene: TRBJ1-2
V gene: TRBV29-1
CDR3 protein: CSVPGQIYGYTF
CDR3 DNA: TGCAGCGTTCCGGGACAGATCTATGGCTACACCTTC

CDR3 length: 14
clone size: NA
D gene: NA
J gene: TRBJ1-6
V gene: TRBV6-1
CDR3 protein: CASSGKVINSPLHF
CDR3 DNA: TGTGCCAGCAGTGGAAAGGTGATAAATTCACCCCTCCACTTT

CDR3 length: 11
clone size: NA
D gene: TRBD1
J gene: TRBJ1-1
V gene: TRBV29-1
CDR3 protein: CSGSQGTEAFF
CDR3 DNA: TGCAGCGGATCACAGGGGACTGAAGCTTTCTTT

CDR3 length: 15
clone size: NA
D gene: NA
J gene: TRBJ2-3
V gene: TRBV19
CDR3 protein: CASSITQISTDTQYF
CDR3 DNA: TGTGCCAGTAGTATCACGCAGATAAGCACAGATACGCAGTATTTT

CDR3 length: 16
clone size: NA
D gene: NA
J gene: TRBJ2-3
V gene: TRBV11-2
CDR3 protein: CASTRLRLESTDTQYF
CDR3 DNA: TGTGCCAGCACCCGGCTACGGCTCGAAAGCACAGATACGCAGTATTTT

CDR3 length: 16
clone size: NA
D gene: TRBD1
J gene: TRBJ2-3
V gene: TRBV19
CDR3 protein: CASSIGGRGPADTQYF
CDR3 DNA: TGTGCCAGTAGTATAGGGGGCAGGGGGCCGGCCGATACGCAGTATTTT

CDR3 length: 13
clone size: NA
D gene: NA
J gene: TRBJ2-5
V gene: TRBV30
CDR3 protein: CAWSGRDQETQYF
CDR3 DNA: TGTGCCTGGAGTGGTAGGGACCAAGAGACCCAGTACTTC

CDR3 length: 14
clone size: NA
D gene: NA
J gene: TRBJ1-1
V gene: TRBV5-6
CDR3 protein: CASSPGQWNTEAFF
CDR3 DNA: TGTGCCAGCAGCCCTGGACAGTGGAACACTGAAGCTTTCTTT

CDR3 length: 15
clone size: NA
D gene: NA
J gene: TRBJ1-1
V gene: TRBV7-6
CDR3 protein: CASSFSGTANTEAFF
CDR3 DNA: TGTGCCAGCAGCTTCTCCGGGACCGCGAACACTGAAGCTTTCTTT

CDR3 length: 15
clone size: NA
D gene: TRBD2
J gene: TRBJ2-7
V gene: TRBV6-5
CDR3 protein: CASRPLAGGTYEQYF
CDR3 DNA: TGTGCCAGCAGGCCCCTAGCGGGAGGGACCTACGAGCAGTACTTC

CDR3 length: 14
clone size: NA
D gene: NA
J gene: TRBJ2-2
V gene: TRBV6-5
CDR3 protein: CASSYSFGTGELFF
CDR3 DNA: TGTGCCAGCAGTTACTCGTTCGGCACCGGGGAGCTGTTTTTT

CDR3 length: 16
clone size: NA
D gene: TRBD1
J gene: TRBJ2-2
V gene: TRBV5-1
CDR3 protein: CASSGKDRANTGELFF
CDR3 DNA: TGCGCCAGCAGCGGAAAGGACAGGGCGAACACCGGGGAGCTGTTTTTT

CDR3 length: 14
clone size: NA
D gene: NA
J gene: TRBJ1-1
V gene: TRBV11-2
CDR3 protein: CASSPPGAPSEAFF
CDR3 DNA: TGTGCCAGCAGCCCGCCGGGGGCGCCTTCTGAAGCTTTCTTT

CDR3 length: 13
clone size: NA
D gene: NA
J gene: TRBJ1-4
V gene: TRBV18
CDR3 protein: CASSPDKAKELFF
CDR3 DNA: TGTGCCAGCTCACCTGACAAGGCCAAGGAACTGTTTTTT

CDR3 length: 14
clone size: NA
D gene: TRBD1
J gene: TRBJ1-3
V gene: TRBV12-5
CDR3 protein: CASGQGEAGNTIYF
CDR3 DNA: TGTGCTAGTGGACAGGGGGAAGCGGGAAACACCATATATTTT

CDR3 length: 15
clone size: NA
D gene: NA
J gene: TRBJ1-3
V gene: TRBV9
CDR3 protein: CASSTLGGSGNTIYF
CDR3 DNA: TGTGCCAGCAGCACACTAGGGGGATCTGGAAACACCATATATTTT

CDR3 length: 15
clone size: NA
D gene: TRBD1
J gene: TRBJ2-7
V gene: TRBV6-1
CDR3 protein: CASRDLRTGSYEQYF
CDR3 DNA: TGTGCCAGCAGGGACCTCCGGACAGGCTCCTACGAGCAGTACTTC

CDR3 length: 13
clone size: once
D gene: TRBD2
J gene: TRBJ2-1
V gene: TRBV28
CDR3 protein: CASCGRTYNEQFF
CDR3 DNA: TGTGCCAGCTGCGGGAGGACATACAATGAGCAGTTCTTC

CDR3 length: 16
clone size: NA
D gene: TRBD2
J gene: TRBJ2-1
V gene: TRBV27
CDR3 protein: CASSLRLAGEVNEQFF
CDR3 DNA: TGTGCCAGCAGTTTACGGCTAGCGGGAGAAGTGAATGAGCAGTTCTTC

CDR3 length: 13
clone size: NA
D gene: NA
J gene: TRBJ2-2
V gene: TRBV25-1
CDR3 protein: CASSDKSAVELFF
CDR3 DNA: TGTGCCAGCAGTGATAAGTCCGCCGTGGAGCTGTTTTTT

CDR3 length: 13
clone size: NA
D gene: NA
J gene: TRBJ1-1
V gene: TRBV29-1
CDR3 protein: CSVEGQRRSEAFF
CDR3 DNA: TGCAGCGTTGAGGGGCAGAGGAGGTCTGAAGCTTTCTTT

CDR3 length: 16
clone size: few
D gene: TRBD1
J gene: TRBJ1-2
V gene: TRBV6-6
CDR3 protein: CASSYSPDRGGYGYTF
CDR3 DNA: TGTGCCAGCAGTTACTCTCCGGACAGGGGGGGTTATGGCTACACCTTC

CDR3 length: 16
clone size: once
D gene: NA
J gene: TRBJ2-1
V gene: TRBV10-3
CDR3 protein: CAISELDGRSYNEQFF
CDR3 DNA: TGTGCCATCAGTGAACTGGACGGGCGCTCCTACAATGAGCAGTTCTTC

CDR3 length: 13
clone size: NA
D gene: NA
J gene: TRBJ2-2
V gene: TRBV27
CDR3 protein: CASSSDNTGELFF
CDR3 DNA: TGTGCCAGCAGTAGTGACAACACCGGGGAGCTGTTTTTT

CDR3 length: 14
clone size: NA
D gene: TRBD2
J gene: TRBJ2-3
V gene: TRBV18
CDR3 protein: CASSPTSGEDTQYF
CDR3 DNA: TGTGCCAGCTCACCCACTAGCGGGGAGGATACGCAGTATTTT